This entry concerns a single TCR beta chain. All enrollees were roughly 18 to 90 years old and from about 25 US areas. The record originates from a study of blood T cell repertoires in COVID-19. Background on the study: The cDNA or gDNA used as material had been derived from T cells, B-cell-depleted T cells, or PBMCs.

With 4 bases clipped from V and 0 bases from J, the junction kept 13 bases outside the gene matches. CDR3 length: 19 residues. Germline loops: CDR1 SGHRS, CDR2 YFSETQ. How the authors handled the data: Counts of nucleated cells, estimated from reference gene primer amplification, were obtained. Measured with immunoSEQ multiplex PCR; TCRdb has only the in-frame clones, and not every one. V and J calls plus clone size are reproduced from that table; the DNA served to infer D and trimming. This sample has 150,000 or so clones, with roughly 80% found just once. The sequenced sample consisted of PBMCs or T cells enriched from blood (not recorded which). This TCR derives from a woman in her 50s who had recovered from COVID-19. The rearrangement joins TRBV5-1 to TRBJ2-6, with TRBD1 identical over 7 bases. CDR3 in DNA: TGCGCCAGCAGCCCCCGCCGGGACAGTTTTTTCTCTGGGGCCAACGTCCTGACTTTC. It yields the protein CASSPRRDSFFSGANVLTF.